Following are 8 T cell receptor beta chains from one sample sequenced in a study of regulatory T cells in long-lasting Graves disease. Researchers made TCR beta libraries by using iRepertoire HTBI primers and running Arm-PCR on CDR3 regions. From the multiplex PCR reads, TCRdb called clonotypes with MiXCR, one entry per CDR3 protein. The repertoire consists of a few hundred thousand distinct CDR3 sequences, with approximately 15% occurring once and the leading ten covering 30%. Time point meaning: newly diagnosed GD, antithyroid drugs for less than 3 months. PBMC RNA was the source of the TCR library. The data also belong to a second study, concerning T cells in Graves' hyperthyroidism and ophthalmopathy.

Sequencing was performed on peripheral blood mononuclear cells (PBMCs), taken at new diagnosis, from a patient treated with antithyroid drugs. The source is a man in his forties with Graves disease.

This clonotype was seen repeatedly, ten times or more. This chain uses TRBV2 with TRBJ2-7; TRBD1 matches 7 bases. Per the germline V gene, CDR1 is SNHLY and CDR2 is FYNNEI. V gave up 4 bases and J gave up 6 bases; unmatched junction bases: 12. The CDR3 has 15 residues. The CDR3 spells CASSALWTGLGEQYF. CDR3 coding DNA: TGTGCCAGCAGTGCCTTGTGGACAGGCCTTGGCGAGCAGTACTTC.

This clonotype has a count of ten or more. V is TRBV7-2 and J is TRBJ2-7, with 9 positions matching TRBD2. The CDR3 covers 17 residues. The germline gives CDR1 SGHTA, CDR2 FQGNSA. J gave up 0 bases and V 1 base, and 7 bases lay outside the gene matches. CDR3 sequence: CASSLDAGGWSSYEQYF. In DNA, the CDR3 is TGTGCCAGCAGCTTAGACGCGGGGGGGTGGAGCTCCTACGAGCAGTACTTC.

The V gene is TRBV7-2, the J gene TRBJ2-7; 7 nucleotides match TRBD2. The length of the CDR3 is 13 residues. V lost 8 bases and J lost 5; bases outside the gene matches: 9. Germline loops: CDR1 SGHTA, CDR2 FQGNSA. CDR3 nucleotides: TGTGCCAGCTTCTGGACTAGATCGCACGAGCAGTACTTC. Its translation: CASFWTRSHEQYF.

V and J are TRBV19 and TRBJ2-7; D unclear. The CDR3 covers 13 residues. Trimming removed 4 bases at V and 5 bases at J, with 12 bases between. Germline CDR1 reads LNHDA; CDR2 reads SQIVND (reference sequence). The CDR3 sequence: CASSNSKVDEQYF. In DNA form, the CDR3 reads TGTGCCAGTAGTAACTCGAAGGTCGACGAGCAGTACTTC.

This clonotype was seen a few times. This chain uses TRBV4-2 with TRBJ1-1; D is perhaps TRBD1 (5 bases). The CDR3 spans 15 residues. Germline V lookup: CDR1 LGHNA, CDR2 YNFKEQ. The V end lost 5 bases, the J end lost 1 base, and 14 bases lay between the germline ends. The CDR3 nucleotides are TGTGCCAGCAGCGCTTATCTCGGGGGGAACACTGAAGCTTTCTTT. Amino acids: CASSAYLGGNTEAFF.

This clonotype was seen many times. V is TRBV20-1 and J is TRBJ2-1; D remains unclear. The germline V and J ends were trimmed by 4 bases and 7 bases, with 5 bases remaining between them. The CDR3 is made up of 10 amino acids. Looked up from germline, CDR1 is DFQATT and CDR2 is SNEGSKA (reference sequence). The CDR3 bases are TGCAGTGCTATCGGGAATGAGCAGTTCTTC. It encodes CSAIGNEQFF.

The V and J genes are TRBV20-1 and TRBJ2-1, with D tentatively TRBD2 (5 bases). CDR3 length: 12 amino acids. V was pared by 4 bases and J by 6 bases, with 10 bases between. Germline V gene lookup returns CDR1 DFQATT and CDR2 SNEGSKA (reference sequence). The CDR3 loop reads CSANRRVNEQFF. The DNA of the CDR3 is TGCAGTGCTAATAGGCGGGTCAATGAGCAGTTCTTC.

This clonotype was seen a handful of times. The chain joins TRBV28 to TRBJ1-6; D remains unclear. The CDR3 totals 14 residues. Germline-derived CDR1 and CDR2 are MDHEN and SYDVKM. V lost 7 bases and J lost 6, with 13 bases in between. For the CDR3, the DNA is TGTGCCAGCACCATATCGGACGGTAATTCACCCCTCCACTTT. Translating gives CASTISDGNSPLHF.